This TCR beta chain comes out of a study of blood T cell repertoires in COVID-19. TCRdb keeps only in-frame clones here, not all; method: immunoSEQ multiplex PCR. The sample contains some 150,000 clones, nearly 85% of which appear only once. The V gene's germline CDR1 is SEHNR and CDR2 FQNEAQ (reference sequence). This CDR3 is built from 12 residues. V was clipped by 5 bases and J by 7 bases, with 8 bases between them. The receptor comes from a human donor in a cohort sampled during active COVID-19. The chain uses TRBV7-9 and TRBJ2-2; D is ambiguous. Sequencing was performed on peripheral blood. The CDR3 nucleotides read TGTGCCAGCAGCCTCCAGAACGGGGAGCTGTTTTTT. Protein product: CASSLQNGELFF. Using reference TRBV7-9 and TRBJ2-2 for the parts outside the CDR3, the full variable domain is DTGVSQNPRHKITKRGQNVTFRCDPISEHNRLYWYRQTLGQGPEFLTYFQNEAQLEKSRLLSDRFSAERPKGSFSTLEIQRTEQGDSAMYLCASSLQNGELFFGEGSRLTVL.